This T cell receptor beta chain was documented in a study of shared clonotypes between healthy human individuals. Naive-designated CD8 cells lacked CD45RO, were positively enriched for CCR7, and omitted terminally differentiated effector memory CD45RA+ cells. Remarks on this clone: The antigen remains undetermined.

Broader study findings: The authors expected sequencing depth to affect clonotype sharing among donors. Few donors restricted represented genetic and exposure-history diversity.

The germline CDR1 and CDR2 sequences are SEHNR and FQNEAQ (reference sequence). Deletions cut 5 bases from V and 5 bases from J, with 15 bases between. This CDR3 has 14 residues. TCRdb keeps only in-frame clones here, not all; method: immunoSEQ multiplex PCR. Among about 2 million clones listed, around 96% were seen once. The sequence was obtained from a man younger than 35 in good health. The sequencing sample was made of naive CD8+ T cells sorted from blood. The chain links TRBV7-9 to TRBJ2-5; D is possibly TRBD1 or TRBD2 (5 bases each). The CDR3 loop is CASSQATKGETQYF. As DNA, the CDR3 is TGTGCCAGCAGCCAAGCGACTAAGGGGGAGACCCAGTACTTC.